These 24 T cell receptor beta chains were all obtained from the same sample, sequenced in a study of memory CD8 T cells in hepatitis C reinfection. Time point denoted: late/post reinfection, 12 to 24 weeks after detection. No in vitro expansion preceded TCR sequencing of the sorted cells. TCRdb keeps only in-frame clones here, not all; method: immunoSEQ multiplex PCR. The table lists about 4,800 clones, about nine tenths of them singletons. The sample taken for sequencing was naive CD8+ T cells sorted from blood. The source is a man aged 50-60 years with hepatitis C virus infection.

The V and J genes are TRBV15 and TRBJ2-1, with 8 bases fitting TRBD1. Germline assignment: CDR1 LNHNV and CDR2 YYDKDF (reference sequence). There are 14 residues in the CDR3. V lost 4 bases and J lost 4; bases outside the gene matches: 3. The CDR3 loop is CATSKRQGYNEQFF. The CDR3 DNA is TGTGCCACCAGCAAAAGACAGGGGTACAATGAGCAGTTCTTC.

This chain joins TRBV12-5 and TRBJ2-3, with 7 bases matching TRBD2. V shed 2 bases, J shed 0 bases, and the junction held 2 bases outside the gene matches. Germline values: CDR1 LGHNT, CDR2 FRNRAP. CDR3 size: 15 residues. In DNA form, the CDR3 reads TGTGCTAGTGGTTTGAGCGGGGCTAGCACAGATACGCAGTATTTT. Its protein product is CASGLSGASTDTQYF.

The rearrangement links TRBV11-1 to TRBJ2-5; a weak D match, TRBD2 (5 bases). Trimming left V 3 bases short and J 2 bases short, with 7 bases between. Germline CDR1 is SGHAT and CDR2 is FQDESV (reference sequence). The CDR3 spans 13 residues. The CDR3 DNA reads as TGTGCCAGCAGCTTTCCGGGGCAAGAGACCCAGTACTTC. The encoded protein is CASSFPGQETQYF.

The rearrangement uses TRBV2 and TRBJ1-1; D is uncertain. The germline CDR1 and CDR2 sequences are SNHLY and FYNNEI. The V end was cut by 4 bases, the J end by 4 bases, with 10 bases between. The CDR3 totals 13 residues. DNA of the CDR3: TGTGCCAGCAGTGGGACGGGAGTCACTGAAGCTTTCTTT. Translation: CASSGTGVTEAFF.

The chain employs TRBV6-7 and TRBJ2-6; a possible D gene is TRBD2 (7 bases). TRBV6-7 is recorded as an ORF, its role being uncertain. This CDR3 region has 18 residues. V dropped 7 bases and J dropped 2 bases, with 21 bases sitting between them. Here the CDR3 DNA reads TGTGCCAGCACCCACCGGGGGGCACGGAGACCTGGGGCCAACGTCCTGACTTTC. Translation gives CASTHRGARRPGANVLTF.

The chain joins TRBV27 to TRBJ1-1; 7 bases fit TRBD1. This CDR3 spans 14 amino acids. CDR1 and CDR2 (germline): MNHEY, SMNVEV (reference sequence). The V and J ends lost 4 bases and 0 bases, in that order; junction bases with no gene match: 2. Here the CDR3 reads CASSSQGMNTEAFF. In DNA form, the CDR3 reads TGTGCCAGCAGTTCACAGGGGATGAACACTGAAGCTTTCTTT.

The chain is built from TRBV7-9 and TRBJ1-1; D gene uncertain. CDR3 length: 15 amino acids. V shed 4 bases and J shed 1 base, with 13 bases lying between them. Germline V CDR1 and CDR2: SEHNR, FQNEAQ (reference sequence). The CDR3 DNA follows: TGTGCCAGCAGCTCCCTCGGGGATACGAACACTGAAGCTTTCTTT. Translated, it gives CASSSLGDTNTEAFF. Full variable domain (remainder filled in from reference TRBV7-9 and TRBJ1-1): DTGVSQNPRHKITKRGQNVTFRCDPISEHNRLYWYRQTLGQGPEFLTYFQNEAQLEKSRLLSDRFSAERPKGSFSTLEIQRTEQGDSAMYLCASSSLGDTNTEAFFGQGTRLTVV.

The CDR3: CASSQDVFGGNSPLHF. The CDR3 DNA sequence: TGTGCCAGCAGCCAAGATGTTTTCGGGGGGAATTCACCCCTCCACTTT. The chain carries TRBV4-2 and TRBJ1-6; tentatively, D is TRBD1 (5 bases). The length of the CDR3 is 16 residues. V was shortened by 0 bases and J by 7 bases, with 13 bases between the two germline ends. Germline assignment: CDR1 LGHNA and CDR2 YNFKEQ.

This clone turned up a few times. The chain is built from TRBV7-9 and TRBJ2-7; 8 bases match TRBD1. The CDR3 consists of 14 residues. J lost 3 bases, V lost 0 bases, and 1 base had no gene match. CDR1 and CDR2 (germline): SEHNR, FQNEAQ (reference sequence). For the CDR3, the DNA is TGTGCCAGCAGCTTAGCAGGACAGGGCTACGAGCAGTACTTC. The encoded protein is CASSLAGQGYEQYF.

This chain joins TRBV7-3 and TRBJ1-2; D possibly corresponds to TRBD1 (6 bases). Trimming removed 4 bases from V and 4 bases from J, with 13 bases in between. The CDR3 length is 14 residues. Germline values: CDR1 SGHTA, CDR2 FQGTGA. CDR3 DNA sequence: TGTGCCAGCAGCTCAGACAGGCTAGGCTATGGCTACACCTTC. Amino acids: CASSSDRLGYGYTF.

The gene calls are TRBV4-3 and TRBJ2-3; possible D gene TRBD1, 6 bases. CDR1 and CDR2 (germline): LGHNA, YSLEER. V lost 3 bases to trimming and J lost 2 bases, with 9 bases between them. This CDR3 region has 14 residues. The CDR3 nucleotides are TGCGCCAGCAGCCATCGGACAGACACAGATACGCAGTATTTT. This sequence encodes CASSHRTDTDTQYF.

The chain has TRBV7-3 and TRBJ2-1; 14 bases map to TRBD2. Losses at the gene ends were 5 bases for V and 6 bases for J; bases not matched to a gene: 6. This CDR3 has 16 amino acids. In germline, CDR1 is SGHTA, CDR2 FQGTGA. CDR3 coding DNA: TGTGCCAGCAGCCCGGGACTAGCGGGAGTCGGCAATGAGCAGTTCTTC. Its protein is CASSPGLAGVGNEQFF.

Here the CDR3 DNA reads TGTGCCAGCAGCGGGACAGAAAATCTGAACACTGAAGCTTTCTTT. Translation: CASSGTENLNTEAFF. The rearrangement joins TRBV9 to TRBJ1-1; tentatively, D is TRBD1 (6 bases). Trimming removed 3 bases at V and 0 bases at J, with 12 bases between. Germline lookup yields CDR1 SGDLS and CDR2 YYNGEE. CDR3 length equals 15 residues.

Turning to this clone: Other DNA sequences within the sample encode an identical CDR3. The genes are TRBV7-9 and TRBJ2-1; D gene unclear. The germline V gene has CDR1 SEHNR and CDR2 FQNEAQ (reference sequence). The CDR3 totals 14 residues. Trimming cost V 2 bases and J 8 bases, with 13 bases left between them. DNA for the CDR3: TGTGCCAGCAGCTTATCCCCCCTACGGGATGAGCAGTTCTTC. This gives the protein CASSLSPLRDEQFF.

This sequence joins TRBV27 and TRBJ2-3, with D perhaps matching TRBD2 (5 bases). Trimming removed 6 bases at V and 3 bases at J, with 13 bases between. The CDR3 is made up of 14 amino acids. CDR1 and CDR2 (germline): MNHEY, SMNVEV (reference sequence). The CDR3 sequence: CASSPDFETDTQYF. In DNA, the CDR3 is TGTGCCAGCAGCCCGGACTTCGAGACAGATACGCAGTATTTT.

The CDR3 region has the DNA TGCAGCGTTGTTACCGGGTACACAGATACGCAGTATTTT. Translated, it gives CSVVTGYTDTQYF. The V and J genes are TRBV29-1 and TRBJ2-3; D unresolved. Germline lookup yields CDR1 SQVTM and CDR2 ANQGSEA. V was trimmed by 4 bases and J by 2 bases, leaving 10 bases between them. The CDR3 totals 13 residues.

V gene TRBV13 combines with J gene TRBJ2-3; D is possibly TRBD2 (6 bases). This CDR3 has 13 amino acids. Trimming pared 6 bases from V and 6 bases from J, leaving 13 bases between. Germline lookup yields CDR1 PRHDT and CDR2 FYEKMQ (reference sequence). CDR3 in DNA: TGTGCCAGCAGATGGGCGGGACCCGATACGCAGTATTTT. Translating it yields CASRWAGPDTQYF.

The chain joins TRBV30 to TRBJ1-2; D not certain. Germline V gives CDR1 GTSNPN, CDR2 SVGIG (reference sequence). The V end was cut by 4 bases, the J end by 10 bases, with 16 bases between. The CDR3 sequence is 12 residues long. The CDR3 DNA is TGTGCCTGGACCCTGACCGGGTTCGACTACACCTTC. This codes for CAWTLTGFDYTF.

The chain couples TRBV15 to TRBJ2-2; perhaps TRBD1 as D (6 bases). The CDR3 loop spans 18 amino acids. With 0 bases removed from V and 5 bases from J, the gap between germline ends came to 19 bases. Germline V gene data show CDR1 as LNHNV and CDR2 as YYDKDF (reference sequence). The chain's CDR3 is CATSRDRRDTTGTGELFF. The CDR3 DNA reads TGTGCCACCAGCAGAGACCGTCGGGACACCACTGGGACCGGGGAGCTGTTTTTT.

CDR3 in amino acids: CAIADYSYEQYF. The DNA of the CDR3 is TGTGCCATCGCGGACTATTCCTACGAGCAGTACTTC. V is TRBV10-3 and J is TRBJ2-7; TRBD2 is a possible D gene (6 bases). With 8 bases removed from V and 1 base from J, the gap between germline ends came to 9 bases. Germline V gives CDR1 ENHRY, CDR2 SYGVKD. This CDR3 comprises 12 residues.

V gene TRBV7-6 combines with J gene TRBJ2-1, with a tentative D call TRBD1 (5 bases). The germline V gene encodes CDR1 SGHVS and CDR2 FNYEAQ. This CDR3 comprises 16 residues. Trimming removed 5 bases at V and 5 bases at J, with 19 bases between. The CDR3 here is CASSPRQTETDNEQFF. The CDR3 DNA reads as TGTGCCAGCAGCCCAAGACAGACCGAGACGGACAATGAGCAGTTCTTC.

The V and J genes are TRBV27 and TRBJ2-1; TRBD2 is a possible D gene (6 bases). Looked up from germline, CDR1 is MNHEY and CDR2 is SMNVEV (reference sequence). The length of the CDR3 is 15 residues. V lost 8 bases and J 2 bases, leaving 16 bases between the germline ends. The CDR3 DNA sequence: TGTGCCAGCGGTGGCGGACTAACGACCTACAATGAGCAGTTCTTC. This codes for CASGGGLTTYNEQFF.

This clone was seen only a few times. The rearrangement links TRBV4-2 to TRBJ2-3; 9 bases are shared with TRBD2. Germline-derived CDR1 and CDR2 are LGHNA and YNFKEQ. The CDR3 has 19 amino acids. V was pared by 4 bases and J by 0 bases, with 14 bases of the junction left unmatched. The CDR3 reads CASSRPLAGTSLSTDTQYF. In DNA, the CDR3 is TGTGCCAGCAGCCGCCCTCTAGCGGGAACGTCCCTTAGCACAGATACGCAGTATTTT.

In its sample, this clone was seen a few times. V usage is TRBV27 and J usage is TRBJ2-1; TRBD1 is a possible D gene (5 bases). V was trimmed by 3 bases and J by 8 bases, leaving 8 bases between them. The CDR3 is 12 amino acids. Germline CDR1 MNHEY, CDR2 SMNVEV (reference sequence). In DNA form, the CDR3 reads TGTGCCAGCAGTTTCCTAGGGGATGAGCAGTTCTTC. This gives the protein CASSFLGDEQFF.